One sample yielded the 13 T cell receptor beta chains listed below, sequenced in a study of radiotherapy plus CTLA-4 blockade in lung cancer. Only in-frame clones appear in the TCRdb table, and some are missing; sequencing was by immunoSEQ multiplex PCR. The data show around 130,000 clones, 90% seen once. The source material was peripheral blood, sampled from a patient treated with radiotherapy plus ipilimumab. The receptor source for this set is a human donor with non-small cell lung cancer that progressed on radiotherapy plus ipilimumab.

The genes are TRBV11-2 and TRBJ2-2; D unresolved. CDR1 and CDR2 (germline): SGHAT, FQNNGV. The CDR3 sequence is 11 residues long. Trimming took off 5 bases at V and 5 bases at J, with 3 bases between the two ends. This CDR3 is CASSITGELFF. The CDR3 nucleotides read TGTGCCAGCAGCATTACCGGGGAGCTGTTTTTT.

This clone was observed a handful of times. V usage is TRBV4-1 and J usage is TRBJ2-3; D is uncertain. CDR1 and CDR2 (germline): MGHRA, YSYEKL. V was trimmed by 3 bases and J by 2 bases, leaving 0 bases between them. This CDR3 has 11 amino acids. CDR3 in amino acids: CASSHTDTQYF. As DNA, the CDR3 is TGCGCCAGCAGCCACACAGATACGCAGTATTTT.

V gene TRBV7-6 combines with J gene TRBJ2-2; 8 bases align to TRBD2. The CDR3 totals 16 residues. CDR1 is SGHVS, CDR2 FNYEAQ, per germline. The V gene end was trimmed by 2 bases and the J gene end by 1 base; junction bases not matched to a gene: 3. CDR3 loop: CASSLIAGGNTGELFF. The CDR3 bases are TGTGCCAGCAGCTTAATTGCGGGAGGGAACACCGGGGAGCTGTTTTTT. Variable domain in full (rest from reference TRBV7-6 and TRBJ2-2): GAGVSQSPRYKVTKRGQDVALRCDPISGHVSLYWYRQALGQGPEFLTYFNYEAQQDKSGLPNDRFSAERPEGSISTLTIQRTEQRDSAMYRCASSLIAGGNTGELFFGEGSRLTVL.

V usage is TRBV11-2 and J usage is TRBJ2-2; D may match TRBD1 or TRBD2 (5 bases each). The CDR3 runs to 17 residues. V was clipped by 4 bases and J by 6 bases, with 21 bases between them. The V gene's germline CDR1 is SGHAT and CDR2 FQNNGV. The DNA of the CDR3 is TGTGCCAGCAGCTCGAATCCCGAGGGGTATATCGCCGGGGAGCTGTTTTTT. Residues: CASSSNPEGYIAGELFF.

The V gene is TRBV5-1, the J gene TRBJ2-7; TRBD2 aligns across 11 bases. After removal of 0 bases from V and 1 base from J, the junction contained 3 bases not matched to a gene. The length of the CDR3 is 16 residues. Germline-derived CDR1 and CDR2 are SGHRS and YFSETQ. This chain's CDR3 is CASSLDSGRGSYEQYF. The CDR3 coding sequence is TGCGCCAGCAGCTTGGATAGCGGGAGGGGGTCCTACGAGCAGTACTTC.

The V gene is TRBV19, the J gene TRBJ1-2; no definite D call. This CDR3 region has 14 residues. Looked up from germline, CDR1 is LNHDA and CDR2 is SQIVND (reference sequence). Trimming took off 4 bases at V and 4 bases at J, with 13 bases between the two ends. The DNA for the CDR3 is TGTGCCAGTAGTACGGCTGCTCCGACCTATGGCTACACCTTC. Its protein product is CASSTAAPTYGYTF.

By sample fraction, this clone is medium-sized. This rearrangement joins TRBV7-8 to TRBJ1-5; unclear D gene. CDR1 and CDR2 (germline): SGHVS, FQNEAQ. The V and J ends lost 4 bases and 6 bases respectively, with 16 bases between them. The CDR3 covers 15 residues. CDR3 amino acids: CASSSTGLGSQPQHF. As DNA, the CDR3 is TGTGCCAGCAGCTCGACCGGGCTGGGGAGTCAGCCCCAGCATTTT.

The J gene is TRBJ1-1, the V gene TRBV5-1; D is possibly TRBD1 (5 bases). The CDR3 extends over 14 amino acids. The ends were cut back, 0 bases at V and 0 bases at J, with 6 bases in the middle. The germline CDR1 and CDR2 sequences are SGHRS and YFSETQ. CDR3 DNA sequence: TGCGCCAGCAGCTTGGGGGGGATGAACACTGAAGCTTTCTTT. This codes for CASSLGGMNTEAFF.

This clone showed up just once. V and J are TRBV5-5 and TRBJ2-7, with D possibly being TRBD1 (5 bases). Between the trimmed V and J ends, which lost 0 bases and 0 bases, there was a span of 19 bases. The CDR3 consists of 18 residues. Germline lookup yields CDR1 SGHKS and CDR2 YYEKEE (reference sequence). The CDR3, as DNA: TGTGCCAGCAGCTTGGGAGGTCTTGTGCAGGGCTTCTCCTACGAGCAGTACTTC. Protein product: CASSLGGLVQGFSYEQYF.

As DNA, the CDR3 is TGCAGCGTCGGGTGGACCGAAGCTTTCTTT. This sequence encodes CSVGWTEAFF. V usage is TRBV29-1 and J usage is TRBJ1-1, with D unresolved. The V gene lost 6 bases and the J gene lost 8 bases, with 10 bases spanning the gap. The CDR3 covers 10 residues. CDR1 and CDR2 from the germline V gene are SQVTM and ANQGSEA. The variable domain in full, completed from reference TRBV29-1 and TRBJ1-1, reads SAVISQKPSRDICQRGTSLTIQCQVDSQVTMMFWYRQQPGQSLTLIATANQGSEATYESGFVIDKFPISRPNLTFSTLTVSNMSPEDSSIYLCSVGWTEAFFGQGTRLTVV.

This clone was recorded only once. The chain is built from TRBV20-1 and TRBJ2-1; D gene unclear. This CDR3 has 11 amino acids. V was shortened by 3 bases and J by 7 bases, with 7 bases between the two germline ends. Germline CDR1 is DFQATT and CDR2 is SNEGSKA (reference sequence). Written as DNA, the CDR3 is TGCAGTGCTAGCCTAGAAAATGAGCAGTTCTTC. Residues: CSASLENEQFF.

The V gene is TRBV5-1, the J gene TRBJ1-4, with 10 bases lining up with TRBD1. V lost 5 bases and J lost 4; bases outside the gene matches: 8. Per the germline V gene, CDR1 is SGHRS and CDR2 is YFSETQ. The CDR3 is 16 residues long. As DNA, the CDR3 is TGCGCCAGCAGGGGGGGACAGGGGACCGGTAATGAAAAACTGTTTTTT. The encoded protein is CASRGGQGTGNEKLFF.

About this clone itself: One junction end does not reproduce the germline sequence, and a read error may be involved. This rearrangement joins TRBV18 to TRBJ1-1, with D tentatively TRBD1 (6 bases). CDR1 KGHSH and CDR2 LQKENI come from the germline V gene. This CDR3 has 13 residues. The CDR3 DNA follows: TGTGCCAGCTCACCACAAGGGGGGACTGGAGCTTTCTTT. This codes for CASSPQGGTGAFF.